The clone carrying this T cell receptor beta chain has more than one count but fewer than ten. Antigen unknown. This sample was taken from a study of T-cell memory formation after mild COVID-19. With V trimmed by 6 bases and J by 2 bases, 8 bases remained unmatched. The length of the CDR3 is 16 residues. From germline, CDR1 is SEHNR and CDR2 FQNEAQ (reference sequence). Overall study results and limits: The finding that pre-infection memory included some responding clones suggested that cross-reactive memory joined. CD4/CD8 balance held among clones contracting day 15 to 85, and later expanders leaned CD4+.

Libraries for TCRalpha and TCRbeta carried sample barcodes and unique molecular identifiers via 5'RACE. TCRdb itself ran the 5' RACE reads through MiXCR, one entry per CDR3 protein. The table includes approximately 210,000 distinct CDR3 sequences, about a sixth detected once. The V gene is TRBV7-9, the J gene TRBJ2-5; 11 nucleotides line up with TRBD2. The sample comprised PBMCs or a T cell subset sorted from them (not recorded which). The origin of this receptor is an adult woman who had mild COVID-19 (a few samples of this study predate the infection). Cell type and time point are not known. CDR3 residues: CASRGLTSGSQETQYF. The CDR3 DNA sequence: TGTGCCAGCAGGGGACTTACTAGCGGGAGTCAAGAGACCCAGTACTTC.